Sequencing of this TCR beta chain was carried out in a study of vaccination and CD4 T cells after COVID-19. Study at large: The convalescent population consisted of six males and four females, two of whom were of Hispanic ethnicity. Overlapping spike peptides served as the stimulus for the cells. These peptides came from SARS-CoV-2 and from the common cold coronaviruses HCoV-NL63, HCoV-OC43 and HCoV-229E.

General study results and limits: Spike mono-reactivity marked 304 of 307 vaccine-specific clones in convalescent patients.

CD4+ T cells that had been cultured provided DNA sequenced with the Oncomine TCR Beta short-read assay. It was from cultured CD4+ T cells that genomic DNA was extracted. A single record per CDR3 protein comes from TCRdb applying MiXCR to the PCR reads. The repertoire includes about 11,000 distinct CDR3 sequences, 70% of them detected once, and more than 9.5% sits in the top ten. Treatment in this sample: roughly nine-day PBMC culture with coronavirus spike peptide pools or control peptides (ViraFEST assay). The V segment lost 7 bases and the J segment 2 bases; nucleotides outside the gene matches: 7. The CDR3 extends over 14 amino acids. CDR1 is SEHNR and CDR2 is FQNEAQ in the germline V gene (reference sequence). Of note for this clonotype: Its antigen is still unknown.

Sequencing input: CD4+ T cells from blood, cultured in vitro. This receptor was identified in a human donor who had recovered from COVID-19. This chain uses TRBV7-9 with TRBJ2-7, with TRBD1 matching 8 bases. The CDR3 DNA is TGTGCCAGCACCAAGGACAGGGCAACCTACGAGCAGTACTTC. It is translated as CASTKDRATYEQYF.